This is a list of T cell receptor beta chains from one sample in a study of OX40 agonist ivuxolimab in advanced cancers. Produced via immunoSEQ multiplex PCR; TCRdb's table is partial and in-frame only. The repertoire holds roughly 35,000 clones, around 81% seen once, with about 1.3% in the top ten. The sequenced sample was CD4+ or CD8+ T cells sorted from blood, obtained in a trial of the OX40 agonist ivuxolimab. These receptor sequences come from an adult with an advanced solid tumor such as melanoma, head and neck, liver or kidney cancer. Both conserved end residues are part of each CDR3. A D gene is named only where the DNA matches it firmly. Only some rows state a clone size, as once, few, many or a class for expanded clones.

d_call: TRBD2
v_call: TRBV19
j_call: TRBJ2-3
clone_size: NA
cdr3_aa: CASSTTGLAGGTDTQYF
cdr3_nt: TGTGCCAGTAGTACAACCGGGCTAGCGGGAGGAACAGATACGCAGTATTTT

d_call: NA
v_call: TRBV6-1
j_call: TRBJ1-5
clone_size: NA
cdr3_aa: CASSDRVEAQPQHF
cdr3_nt: TGTGCCAGCAGTGATAGGGTTGAGGCTCAGCCCCAGCATTTT

d_call: NA
v_call: TRBV2
j_call: TRBJ1-5
clone_size: NA
cdr3_aa: CASVEGRNQPQHF
cdr3_nt: TGTGCCAGCGTGGAGGGAAGGAATCAGCCCCAGCATTTT

d_call: TRBD2
v_call: TRBV19
j_call: TRBJ2-3
clone_size: NA
cdr3_aa: CASSFRGTSGDLLSTDTQYF
cdr3_nt: TGTGCCAGTAGTTTCCGCGGGACTAGCGGGGACCTGCTATCCACAGATACGCAGTATTTT

d_call: NA
v_call: TRBV27
j_call: TRBJ2-7
clone_size: NA
cdr3_aa: CASWTSVHEQYF
cdr3_nt: TGTGCCAGTTGGACGTCAGTCCACGAGCAGTACTTC

d_call: NA
v_call: TRBV12-2
j_call: TRBJ2-3
clone_size: NA
cdr3_aa: CASRLAPSRGTDTQYF
cdr3_nt: TGTGCAAGTCGCTTAGCCCCTAGCAGAGGCACAGATACGCAGTATTTT

d_call: TRBD1
v_call: TRBV5-1
j_call: TRBJ2-5
clone_size: few
cdr3_aa: CASSSTGGEETQYF
cdr3_nt: TGCGCCAGCAGCTCGACAGGGGGCGAGGAGACCCAGTACTTC

d_call: TRBD1
v_call: TRBV19
j_call: TRBJ2-6
clone_size: NA
cdr3_aa: CASSTDRAAGANVLTF
cdr3_nt: TGTGCCAGTAGTACCGACAGGGCGGCTGGGGCCAACGTCCTGACTTTC

d_call: NA
v_call: TRBV9
j_call: TRBJ2-2
clone_size: NA
cdr3_aa: CASSVGRGDLAGELFF
cdr3_nt: TGTGCCAGCAGCGTAGGGAGAGGGGATTTGGCCGGGGAGCTGTTTTTT

d_call: TRBD1
v_call: TRBV7-2
j_call: TRBJ2-1
clone_size: NA
cdr3_aa: CASSRGTGAYNEQFF
cdr3_nt: TGTGCCAGCAGCCGCGGGACAGGGGCCTACAATGAGCAGTTCTTC

d_call: TRBD2
v_call: TRBV9
j_call: TRBJ2-5
clone_size: once
cdr3_aa: CASSVRSRGDYLRQETQYF
cdr3_nt: TGTGCCAGCAGCGTACGATCTCGAGGGGACTACCTACGTCAAGAGACCCAGTACTTC

d_call: TRBD2
v_call: TRBV4-1
j_call: TRBJ2-7
clone_size: NA
cdr3_aa: CASSQDIAGGQYAYEQYF
cdr3_nt: TGCGCCAGCAGCCAAGATATCGCGGGGGGGCAATACGCCTACGAGCAGTACTTC

d_call: NA
v_call: TRBV9
j_call: TRBJ1-2
clone_size: NA
cdr3_aa: CASSVDPGRHGYTF
cdr3_nt: TGTGCCAGCAGCGTAGACCCAGGGAGGCATGGCTACACCTTC

d_call: NA
v_call: TRBV2
j_call: TRBJ1-5
clone_size: medium-sized
cdr3_aa: CASSVMGGRSNQPQHF
cdr3_nt: TGTGCCAGCAGTGTAATGGGGGGGCGTAGCAATCAGCCCCAGCATTTT

d_call: NA
v_call: TRBV18
j_call: TRBJ1-2
clone_size: once
cdr3_aa: CASSLGTSYGYTF
cdr3_nt: TGTGCCAGCTCCCTTGGGACGAGCTATGGCTACACCTTC

d_call: TRBD2
v_call: TRBV11-3
j_call: TRBJ2-3
clone_size: NA
cdr3_aa: CASSLGLAGGTDTQYF
cdr3_nt: TGTGCCAGCAGCTTAGGTTTAGCGGGAGGCACAGATACGCAGTATTTT

d_call: NA
v_call: TRBV5-1
j_call: TRBJ2-5
clone_size: NA
cdr3_aa: CASRGGQGLETQYF
cdr3_nt: TGCGCCAGCCGAGGGGGGCAGGGGCTGGAGACCCAGTACTTC

d_call: NA
v_call: TRBV6-1
j_call: TRBJ2-7
clone_size: NA
cdr3_aa: CASSYSGAVYEQYF
cdr3_nt: TGTGCCAGCAGTTATTCGGGGGCAGTCTACGAGCAGTACTTC

d_call: TRBD1
v_call: TRBV19
j_call: TRBJ1-2
clone_size: NA
cdr3_aa: CASLWNRDRANYGYTF
cdr3_nt: TGTGCCAGTCTATGGAACCGGGACAGAGCTAACTATGGCTACACCTTC

d_call: NA
v_call: TRBV2
j_call: TRBJ1-2
clone_size: NA
cdr3_aa: CASSSLNYGYTF
cdr3_nt: TGTGCCAGCAGTTCCCTTAACTATGGCTACACCTTC

d_call: NA
v_call: TRBV4-2
j_call: TRBJ1-1
clone_size: NA
cdr3_aa: CASSPRFSSGSTEAFF
cdr3_nt: TGTGCCAGCAGTCCAAGATTTAGTTCGGGAAGCACTGAAGCTTTCTTT

d_call: NA
v_call: TRBV27
j_call: TRBJ2-5
clone_size: NA
cdr3_aa: CASSSRMKQETQYF
cdr3_nt: TGTGCCAGCTCGAGCAGAATGAAACAAGAGACCCAGTACTTC

d_call: NA
v_call: TRBV27
j_call: TRBJ1-1
clone_size: NA
cdr3_aa: CASSQRHDTEAFF
cdr3_nt: TGTGCCAGCAGTCAACGACACGACACTGAAGCTTTCTTT

d_call: TRBD2
v_call: TRBV5-1
j_call: TRBJ2-2
clone_size: NA
cdr3_aa: CASSLGLAGDLANTGELFF
cdr3_nt: TGCGCCAGCAGCTTGGGACTAGCGGGAGACCTCGCGAACACCGGGGAGCTGTTTTTT

d_call: TRBD1
v_call: TRBV4-3
j_call: TRBJ2-7
clone_size: NA
cdr3_aa: CASSRTTGLEHEQYF
cdr3_nt: TGCGCCAGCAGCCGCACGACAGGGCTAGAACACGAGCAGTACTTC

d_call: TRBD1
v_call: TRBV5-4
j_call: TRBJ1-2
clone_size: NA
cdr3_aa: CASSWGQGNYGYTF
cdr3_nt: TGTGCCAGCAGCTGGGGACAGGGTAACTATGGCTACACCTTC

d_call: TRBD1
v_call: TRBV28
j_call: TRBJ1-4
clone_size: NA
cdr3_aa: CASSSRTGPRIEKLFF
cdr3_nt: TGTGCCAGCAGTTCCCGGACAGGACCACGAATTGAAAAACTGTTTTTT

d_call: TRBD2
v_call: TRBV18
j_call: TRBJ2-5
clone_size: NA
cdr3_aa: CASVTSGLAGARQETQYF
cdr3_nt: TGTGCCAGCGTCACTTCTGGACTAGCGGGAGCCCGCCAAGAGACCCAGTACTTC

d_call: TRBD2
v_call: TRBV28
j_call: TRBJ2-1
clone_size: NA
cdr3_aa: CASRGTSGRRSNEQFF
cdr3_nt: TGTGCCAGCAGAGGGACTAGCGGGAGAAGGAGCAATGAGCAGTTCTTC

d_call: NA
v_call: TRBV2
j_call: TRBJ2-7
clone_size: NA
cdr3_aa: CASSGGRYTYEQYF
cdr3_nt: TGTGCCAGCAGTGGTGGCAGGTATACCTACGAGCAGTACTTC

d_call: NA
v_call: TRBV5-6
j_call: TRBJ2-7
clone_size: NA
cdr3_aa: CASSLWGEQYF
cdr3_nt: TGTGCCAGCAGCTTGTGGGGAGAGCAGTACTTC

d_call: NA
v_call: TRBV2
j_call: TRBJ2-3
clone_size: NA
cdr3_aa: CASSRDEGTDTQYF
cdr3_nt: TGTGCCAGCAGCAGGGATGAGGGCACAGATACGCAGTATTTT

d_call: TRBD2
v_call: TRBV7-8
j_call: TRBJ2-5
clone_size: NA
cdr3_aa: CASSLDGRRLAGPPPQETQYF
cdr3_nt: TGTGCCAGCAGCTTAGACGGGCGAAGACTAGCGGGCCCGCCACCCCAAGAGACCCAGTACTTC

d_call: TRBD1
v_call: TRBV5-1
j_call: TRBJ1-1
clone_size: NA
cdr3_aa: CASSVQGSGTEAFF
cdr3_nt: TGCGCCAGCAGCGTACAGGGGTCGGGCACTGAAGCTTTCTTT

d_call: TRBD1
v_call: TRBV18
j_call: TRBJ1-2
clone_size: NA
cdr3_aa: CASSPRDRGSYGYTF
cdr3_nt: TGTGCCAGCTCACCCCGGGACAGGGGGTCCTATGGCTACACCTTC

d_call: TRBD1
v_call: TRBV28
j_call: TRBJ1-2
clone_size: NA
cdr3_aa: CASRYRGQGYTF
cdr3_nt: TGTGCCAGCAGATACAGGGGGCAGGGCTACACCTTC

d_call: NA
v_call: TRBV11-3
j_call: TRBJ2-7
clone_size: few
cdr3_aa: CASSLAGDSYEQYF
cdr3_nt: TGTGCCAGCAGCTTAGCAGGGGACTCCTACGAGCAGTACTTC

d_call: TRBD1
v_call: TRBV5-1
j_call: TRBJ2-3
clone_size: NA
cdr3_aa: CASSLGGQGASDTQYF
cdr3_nt: TGCGCCAGCAGCTTGGGGGGACAGGGGGCCTCAGATACGCAGTATTTT

d_call: TRBD1
v_call: TRBV5-1
j_call: TRBJ1-1
clone_size: once
cdr3_aa: CASTENPGQGALAFF
cdr3_nt: TGCGCCAGCACCGAAAACCCGGGACAGGGGGCTTTGGCTTTCTTT

d_call: NA
v_call: TRBV2
j_call: TRBJ2-7
clone_size: NA
cdr3_aa: CASSVKIVSYEQYF
cdr3_nt: TGTGCCAGCAGTGTGAAAATAGTTTCCTACGAGCAGTACTTC

d_call: NA
v_call: TRBV27
j_call: TRBJ1-1
clone_size: NA
cdr3_aa: CASSLLARDTEAFF
cdr3_nt: TGTGCCAGCAGTTTATTGGCCCGGGACACTGAAGCTTTCTTT

d_call: TRBD1
v_call: TRBV12-5
j_call: TRBJ2-4
clone_size: NA
cdr3_aa: CASGPDRVGAKNIQYF
cdr3_nt: TGTGCTAGTGGCCCTGACAGGGTGGGCGCCAAAAACATTCAGTACTTC

d_call: NA
v_call: TRBV15
j_call: TRBJ1-1
clone_size: NA
cdr3_aa: CATSREGASNTEAFF
cdr3_nt: TGTGCCACCAGCAGAGAGGGGGCATCGAACACTGAAGCTTTCTTT

d_call: NA
v_call: TRBV7-3
j_call: TRBJ2-3
clone_size: NA
cdr3_aa: CASSVHPGQTDTQYF
cdr3_nt: TGTGCCAGCAGCGTCCACCCCGGACAGACAGATACGCAGTATTTT

d_call: NA
v_call: TRBV6-1
j_call: TRBJ2-5
clone_size: NA
cdr3_aa: CASGGAQETQYF
cdr3_nt: TGTGCCAGCGGGGGGGCCCAAGAGACCCAGTACTTC

d_call: TRBD2
v_call: TRBV28
j_call: TRBJ2-5
clone_size: NA
cdr3_aa: CASTPTSGSETQYF
cdr3_nt: TGTGCCAGCACTCCGACTAGCGGGAGTGAGACCCAGTACTTC

d_call: NA
v_call: TRBV2
j_call: TRBJ1-5
clone_size: NA
cdr3_aa: CASRGQGNQPQHF
cdr3_nt: TGTGCCAGCAGAGGTCAGGGCAATCAGCCCCAGCATTTT

d_call: TRBD1
v_call: TRBV9
j_call: TRBJ2-3
clone_size: NA
cdr3_aa: CASSHSGGIDTDTQYF
cdr3_nt: TGTGCCAGCAGCCATTCAGGGGGCATCGACACAGATACGCAGTATTTT

d_call: NA
v_call: TRBV5-5
j_call: TRBJ2-5
clone_size: NA
cdr3_aa: CASSPPGPEETQYF
cdr3_nt: TGTGCCAGCAGCCCCCCAGGGCCTGAAGAGACCCAGTACTTC

d_call: NA
v_call: TRBV5-4
j_call: TRBJ1-2
clone_size: NA
cdr3_aa: CASSLQSGANYGYTF
cdr3_nt: TGTGCCAGCAGTTTACAGTCGGGGGCTAACTATGGCTACACCTTC

d_call: NA
v_call: TRBV29-1
j_call: TRBJ2-3
clone_size: NA
cdr3_aa: CSVERESRTQYF
cdr3_nt: TGCAGCGTTGAACGGGAAAGTCGTACGCAGTATTTT

d_call: NA
v_call: TRBV7-2
j_call: TRBJ2-3
clone_size: NA
cdr3_aa: CASSFTDTQYF
cdr3_nt: TGTGCCAGCAGCTTCACAGATACGCAGTATTTT

d_call: NA
v_call: TRBV27
j_call: TRBJ1-5
clone_size: NA
cdr3_aa: CASSFSPWSNQPQHF
cdr3_nt: TGTGCCAGCAGTTTTTCACCTTGGAGCAATCAGCCCCAGCATTTT

d_call: NA
v_call: TRBV4-3
j_call: TRBJ2-2
clone_size: NA
cdr3_aa: CASRAFVGGELFF
cdr3_nt: TGCGCCAGCAGGGCGTTCGTCGGCGGGGAGCTGTTTTTT

d_call: NA
v_call: TRBV5-6
j_call: TRBJ2-3
clone_size: NA
cdr3_aa: CASSLERSNTDTQYF
cdr3_nt: TGTGCCAGCAGCTTGGAACGCAGCAACACAGATACGCAGTATTTT

d_call: TRBD2
v_call: TRBV7-2
j_call: TRBJ2-3
clone_size: NA
cdr3_aa: CASSTRTSGKDTQYF
cdr3_nt: TGTGCCAGCAGCACCCGGACTAGCGGAAAAGATACGCAGTATTTT

d_call: TRBD1
v_call: TRBV7-6
j_call: TRBJ1-5
clone_size: once
cdr3_aa: CASSLTGRQPQHF
cdr3_nt: TGTGCCAGCAGCTTGACAGGGAGACAGCCCCAGCATTTT

d_call: NA
v_call: TRBV6-4
j_call: TRBJ2-7
clone_size: NA
cdr3_aa: CASSDSRGRGDEQYF
cdr3_nt: TGTGCCAGCAGTGACTCGAGAGGCAGGGGCGACGAGCAGTACTTC

d_call: TRBD1
v_call: TRBV2
j_call: TRBJ1-2
clone_size: NA
cdr3_aa: CASSDTPATGEYGYTF
cdr3_nt: TGTGCCAGCAGTGACACGCCGGCGACAGGGGAATATGGCTACACCTTC

d_call: TRBD1
v_call: TRBV11-1
j_call: TRBJ2-5
clone_size: NA
cdr3_aa: CASGQGVQETQYF
cdr3_nt: TGTGCCAGCGGACAGGGGGTCCAAGAGACCCAGTACTTC